Given below is one TCR beta chain in context. This sample was taken from a study of cytomegalovirus exposure and HLA in healthy donors. The CDR3 spans 13 residues. From germline, CDR1 is LNHDA and CDR2 SQIVND (reference sequence). V gave up 6 bases and J gave up 4 bases, with 10 bases separating them. PCR employed 60 Vbeta and 13 Jbeta primers. This table comes from immunoSEQ multiplex PCR, and its TCRdb copy is limited to in-frame clones, with some not included. The top ten hold 1.5% to 2% of the sample, which has more than 150,000 clones, roughly 80% seen once. The rearrangement links TRBV19 to TRBJ2-1, with a weak D call TRBD1 (6 bases). Material: PBMCs. This TCR was sampled from a man aged 50 or older in good health and CMV-seronegative. CDR3 in DNA: TGTGCCAGTAGAAACAGGGAATACAATGAGCAGTTCTTC. Translating gives CASRNREYNEQFF.